This is a list of T cell receptor beta chains from one sample in a study of CD8+CD57+ T cells in acquired aplastic anemia. Each CDR3 protein gets one entry after TCRdb re-called the reads with MiXCR. The sample yields roughly 260,000 distinct CDR3 sequences, more than 45% seen once. Sequencing input: sorted CD4+, CD8+, or CD8+CD57+ T cells (not recorded which) from PBMCs. The receptor source for this set is a human donor with aplastic anemia. The CDR3 runs from the conserved cysteine through the conserved F or W. A D gene is named only where the DNA matches it firmly. Part of the rows lack a size; the others show once, few, many or a class for expanded clones.

-,few,TRBV28,TRBJ1-5,TGTGCCAGCAGTTTCGGGCAGATTATTCCAGAGAATCAGCCCCAGCATTTT,CASSFGQIIPENQPQHF
-,many,TRBV25-1,TRBJ2-1,TGTGCCAGCAGTGTCGAGGAGAGAACCTACAATGAGCAGTTCTTC,CASSVEERTYNEQFF
-,-,TRBV29-1,TRBJ2-1,TGCAGCTTTCCGGGACCCAGAAGCCATGAGCAGTTCTTC,CSFPGPRSHEQFF
TRBD2,-,TRBV25-1,TRBJ2-7,TGTGCCAGTAGTTCACGGACTAGCGGGAGGGTCTACGAGCAGTACTTC,CASSSRTSGRVYEQYF
TRBD2,-,TRBV7-2,TRBJ2-5,TGTGCCAGCAGCAAGGGACTAGCCGCTCAAGAGACCCAGTACTTC,CASSKGLAAQETQYF
TRBD2,many,TRBV7-2,TRBJ2-1,TGTGCCAGCAGCTTAGCGGCGGGAGGGCCTAAGAATGAGCAGTTCTTC,CASSLAAGGPKNEQFF
TRBD2,-,TRBV5-1,TRBJ2-7,TGCGCCAGCAGCTTCGGGGGGGGGGGTCTCGACGAGCAGTACTTC,CASSFGGGGLDEQYF
-,many,TRBV20-1,TRBJ2-1,TGCAGTGCTAGAGATTTAGATGAGCAGTTCTTC,CSARDLDEQFF
TRBD1,many,TRBV7-9,TRBJ1-4,TGTGCCAGCAGCTCGTGGGACAGGGAGAGAACTAATGAAAAACTGTTTTTT,CASSSWDRERTNEKLFF
TRBD1,-,TRBV10-3,TRBJ2-7,TGTGCCATCAGGGGGGACAGGTACTCCTACGAGCAGTACTTC,CAIRGDRYSYEQYF
TRBD1,once,TRBV7-9,TRBJ2-7,TGCGCCAGCAGCCGGGACAGGGACCACGAGCAGTACTTC,CASSRDRDHEQYF
-,many,TRBV4-1,TRBJ2-7,TGCGCCAGCAGCACCCTGGGTAGCTACGAGCAGTACTTC,CASSTLGSYEQYF
-,many,TRBV11-2,TRBJ2-5,TGTGCCAGCAGCCGGACCTTACAAGAGACCCAGTACTTC,CASSRTLQETQYF
TRBD2,-,TRBV20-1,TRBJ2-1,TGCAGTGCGCCCGGGACTAGCGCATACAATGAGCAGTTCTTC,CSAPGTSAYNEQFF
-,few,TRBV5-6,TRBJ1-5,TGTGCCAGCAGGGGGACGGGAGAGGGTCAGCCCCAGCATTTT,CASRGTGEGQPQHF
-,few,TRBV20-1,TRBJ2-7,TGCAGTGCTAGAGATTTGATAGGGGTTTCTTACGAGCAGTACTTC,CSARDLIGVSYEQYF
-,few,TRBV4-3,TRBJ1-1,TGCGCCAGCAGGAGGCGGGGTTACACTGAAGCTTTCTTT,CASRRRGYTEAFF
-,once,TRBV6-2/TRBV6-3,TRBJ2-7,TGTGCCAGCAGTTACCGCGGTGACGACGAGCAGTACTTC,CASSYRGDDEQYF
TRBD2,many,TRBV7-9,TRBJ2-5,TGTGCCAGCAGCTTTCCCCGGGAGGCCCAAGAGACCCAGTACTTC,CASSFPREAQETQYF
-,-,TRBV2,TRBJ2-1,TGTGTCAGCCTCAGGGGCAATGAGCAGTTCTTC,CVSLRGNEQFF
-,many,TRBV11-2,TRBJ1-6,TGTGCCAGCAGCTTAGTAGGACCCAAACGGAATTCACCCCTCCACTTT,CASSLVGPKRNSPLHF
-,many,TRBV7-9,TRBJ2-2,TGTGCCAGCAGCCCCCCAGGACAGAGGAACACCGGGGAGCTGTTTTTT,CASSPPGQRNTGELFF
-,-,TRBV20-1,TRBJ1-1,TGCAGTGTCCTGATCCGGGAAGCTTTCTTT,CSVLIREAFF
-,many,TRBV4-3,TRBJ2-3,TGCGCCAGCAGCCAAGGGACAGCAGACACAGATACGCAGTATTTT,CASSQGTADTDTQYF
TRBD1,many,TRBV7-8,TRBJ2-3,TGTGCCAGCAGCTTTAGGGCACGCATCCGGGACAGAGTCACAGATACGCAGTATTTT,CASSFRARIRDRVTDTQYF
TRBD1,-,TRBV27,TRBJ1-5,TGTGCCAGCACCTCCACCGGGACAGGATTCCAGCCCCAGCATTTT,CASTSTGTGFQPQHF
TRBD1,many,TRBV12-3/TRBV12-4,TRBJ2-7,TGTGCCAGCAGTTCACTGATGACAGGGGGAAGCTACGAGCAGTACTTC,CASSSLMTGGSYEQYF
-,many,TRBV9,TRBJ1-1,TGTGCCAGTCGGTCGGGCACTGAAGCTTTCTTT,CASRSGTEAFF
-,many,TRBV4-1,TRBJ2-3,TGCGCCAGCAGCCAAGGTCGGACCTCAGATACGCAGTATTTT,CASSQGRTSDTQYF
-,-,TRBV15,TRBJ2-7,TGTGCCACCAGCATAGGGGATACCCCTCCCTACGAGCAGTACTTC,CATSIGDTPPYEQYF
TRBD1,many,TRBV5-6,TRBJ2-1,TGTGCCAGCAGCATTCCGACAGGGGCGAACAATGAGCAGTTCTTC,CASSIPTGANNEQFF
-,many,TRBV4-1,TRBJ2-7,TGCGCCAGCAGCCAACCCATGTCGGGGCCGGGAGAGCAGTACTTC,CASSQPMSGPGEQYF
-,-,TRBV7-4,TRBJ1-1,TGTGCCAGCAGCGTAATGTTGAACACTGAAGCTTTCTTT,CASSVMLNTEAFF
-,many,TRBV19,TRBJ1-2,TGTGCCAGTAGTATATTCAGGGTCGGGGAAAAAGGGTATGGCTACACCTTC,CASSIFRVGEKGYGYTF
-,many,TRBV9,TRBJ2-7,TGTGCCAGCAGCGTAGGGTCAGTTGGAGTTCCCTACGAGCAGTACTTC,CASSVGSVGVPYEQYF
TRBD2,-,TRBV20-1,TRBJ2-1,TGCAGTGCTACTCAGACTAGCGGGCTGAACAATGAGCAGTTCTTC,CSATQTSGLNNEQFF
-,-,TRBV27,TRBJ2-2,TGTGCCAGCAGTTTTTTAGCGAACACCGGGGAGCTGTTTTTT,CASSFLANTGELFF
TRBD2,-,TRBV20-1,TRBJ2-3,TGCAGTGCTCGGTGGACTAGCGTCCCAACAGATACGCAGTATTTT,CSARWTSVPTDTQYF
TRBD2,once,TRBV10-3,TRBJ2-1,TGTGCCATCAGTTGGTCTAGCGGGACCTACAATGAGCAGTTCTTC,CAISWSSGTYNEQFF
-,-,TRBV10-3,TRBJ2-7,TGTGCCAGCAGTCCAGGAGTTCGATCCTACGAGCAGTACTTC,CASSPGVRSYEQYF
TRBD1,many,TRBV15,TRBJ1-4,TGTGCCACCAGCAGCCGGGACAGGCATAATGAAAAACTGTTTTTT,CATSSRDRHNEKLFF
-,many,TRBV20-1,TRBJ1-4,TGCAGTGCGGAACCCCGATATGCAACTAATGAAAAACTGTTTTTT,CSAEPRYATNEKLFF
-,many,TRBV4-2,TRBJ1-1,TGTGCCAGCAGCCAAAGCGCCAACACTGAAGCTTTCTTT,CASSQSANTEAFF